A selection of T cell receptor beta chains follows, all from one sample in a study of post-analysis software for immune sequencing data. TCRdb used MiXCR to reprocess the PCR reads, holding one entry per CDR3 protein. The table has 150,000 to 200,000 distinct CDR3 sequences, around 34% seen once. Sequenced here: blood, sampled after autologous hematopoietic stem cell transplantation. The receptors derive from a girl aged 10 to 17 with multiple sclerosis. The CDR3 runs from the conserved cysteine through the conserved F or W. Fields, in order: D gene, V gene, clone size, J gene, CDR3 DNA, CDR3 protein. A D gene is named only where the DNA matches it firmly. Some rows mark clone size as missing; the rest say once, few, many or name a class of expanded clone.

TRBD1,TRBV7-9,few,TRBJ2-1,TGTGCCAGCAGCCCACGGGACAGGGTTTACAATGAGCAGTTCTTC,CASSPRDRVYNEQFF
-,TRBV7-9,-,TRBJ2-3,TGTGCCAGCAGCGTCCTAGGGCTATCCGATACGCAGTATTTT,CASSVLGLSDTQYF
-,TRBV20-1,few,TRBJ2-5,TGCAGTGCTAGAGATGGTCGAGGTGGGGGGGAGACCCAGTACTTC,CSARDGRGGGETQYF
TRBD2,TRBV18,few,TRBJ2-7,TGTGCCAGCTCCCAGGGAGCGGGAGAGGGCGAGCAGTACTTC,CASSQGAGEGEQYF
-,TRBV25-1,-,TRBJ2-1,TGTGCCACCAGTGATTTTAGAGGGTTGTACGCTGAGCAGTTCTTC,CATSDFRGLYAEQFF
-,TRBV12-3/TRBV12-4,few,TRBJ2-1,TGTGCCAGCAGATTCGGGAGCCACAATGAGCAGTTCTTC,CASRFGSHNEQFF
TRBD2,TRBV10-3,-,TRBJ2-2,TGTGCCATCAGTGATCCTCCTAGCGGCACCGGGGAGCTGTTTTTT,CAISDPPSGTGELFF
TRBD2,TRBV20-1,-,TRBJ2-1,TGCAGTGCTAGAGAGGGGGGGAGGGAGACCCAGTTCTTC,CSAREGGRETQFF
-,TRBV6-6,once,TRBJ1-1,TGTGCCAGCAGAGACGATGGAGGATTGAACACTGAAGCTTTCTTT,CASRDDGGLNTEAFF
-,TRBV15,many,TRBJ2-1,TGTGCCACCACCCTGGACCCCAGCGTCTACAATGAGCAGTTCTTC,CATTLDPSVYNEQFF
TRBD1,TRBV5-1,-,TRBJ2-1,TGCGCCAGCAGCTTGGTATTTGGGACAGGAACTGAGCAGTTCTTC,CASSLVFGTGTEQFF
-,TRBV20-1,few,TRBJ2-7,TGCAGTGCTATCCCCCCATCCTCTAGCTCCGAGCAGTACTTC,CSAIPPSSSSEQYF
TRBD1,TRBV11-2,few,TRBJ1-1,TGTGCCAGCAGTCAACAGGGGGTAGACGCTGAAGCTTTCTTT,CASSQQGVDAEAFF
-,TRBV15,few,TRBJ1-1,TGTGCCACCAGCAGAGATCGGCAGCCGGAGTGGGGTTTCTTT,CATSRDRQPEWGFF
-,TRBV7-9,-,TRBJ2-7,TGTGCCAGCAGCTTTACCTACGAGCAGTACTTC,CASSFTYEQYF
-,TRBV7-2,few,TRBJ1-2,TGTGCCAGCAGCTTCCGGTCGGATGGCTACACCTTC,CASSFRSDGYTF
TRBD2,TRBV4-3,-,TRBJ2-7,TGCGCCAGCAGCCAAGATAGATCCTCTCTAGCGGGAAGAGGTTACGAGCAGTACTTC,CASSQDRSSLAGRGYEQYF
TRBD2,TRBV20-1,-,TRBJ2-1,TGCAGTGCTAGAGCCCTAGAGCGGGGGGGCTTGGTTGAGCAGTTCTTC,CSARALERGGLVEQFF
-,TRBV12-3/TRBV12-4,-,TRBJ1-2,TGTGCCAGCAGTTTAGGGAAAGGGGGCTATGGCTACACCTTC,CASSLGKGGYGYTF
-,TRBV6-2/TRBV6-3,-,TRBJ2-1,TGTGCCAGTCGTGGAGCGAATGAGCAGTTCTTC,CASRGANEQFF
-,TRBV18,few,TRBJ1-2,TGTGCCAGCTCACCAGTTTTACAGGTGGACTATGGCTACACCTTC,CASSPVLQVDYGYTF
-,TRBV13,few,TRBJ2-5,TGTGCCAGCAGCTCTGGGGACGAAGAGACCCAGTACTTC,CASSSGDEETQYF
TRBD1,TRBV28,-,TRBJ1-5,TGTGCCAGCAGTGTCTTACAAGGACAGGGATTGGACCAGCCCCAGCATTTT,CASSVLQGQGLDQPQHF
-,TRBV6-5,-,TRBJ1-1,TGTGCCAGCAGTCTTCGTCAGCGGGGTGAAGCTTTCTTT,CASSLRQRGEAFF
-,TRBV10-3,once,TRBJ1-1,TGTGCCATAAAGGAGGCAATGAACACTGAAGCTTTCTTT,CAIKEAMNTEAFF
TRBD1,TRBV24-1,-,TRBJ2-1,TGTGCCACCAGTGGGAACAGGGGTGCAGGCAATGAGCAGTTCTTC,CATSGNRGAGNEQFF
TRBD2,TRBV12-3/TRBV12-4,-,TRBJ2-5,TGTGCCAGCAGTTTAGGCGGGGGGCGGGAGACCCAGTACTTC,CASSLGGGRETQYF
-,TRBV25-1,few,TRBJ2-1,TGTGCCAGCAGTAGTGCAGGGGCAGACTACAATGAGCAGTTCTTC,CASSSAGADYNEQFF
TRBD2,TRBV10-3,-,TRBJ2-5,TGTGCCATCAGTGAATTCCCGGGAGGGCCGGGGACCCAGTACTTC,CAISEFPGGPGTQYF
-,TRBV5-1,few,TRBJ2-1,TGCGCCAGCAGCCAGTTGCGGCTGGGGACACAGAATGAGCAGTTCTTC,CASSQLRLGTQNEQFF
-,TRBV6-2/TRBV6-3,many,TRBJ2-3,TGTGCCAGCCAGCCTCTAGCGCTTAGCACAGATACGCAGTATTTT,CASQPLALSTDTQYF
TRBD2,TRBV10-2,-,TRBJ2-3,TGCGCCAGCAGAACTAGCGGGGGGCCGGGAAATACGCAGTATTTT,CASRTSGGPGNTQYF
TRBD2,TRBV7-8,-,TRBJ2-7,TGTGCCAGCAGCCCCGGTTCCAAGCGGGACCCCTACGAGCAGTACTTC,CASSPGSKRDPYEQYF
-,TRBV20-1,few,TRBJ1-2,TGCAGTGCTCGGGACGGTCGAAACTATGGCTACACCTTC,CSARDGRNYGYTF
-,TRBV4-3,few,TRBJ2-5,TGCGCCAGCAGCCAAGTGGTTAGACAGGTGGTTGAAGAGACCCAGTACTTC,CASSQVVRQVVEETQYF
-,TRBV11-2,-,TRBJ2-5,TGTGCCAGCAGCTTAGTTGCCCCCCGGGCGACCCAGTACTTC,CASSLVAPRATQYF
-,TRBV5-1,-,TRBJ2-2,TGCGCCAGCCAGACTCGGAACACCGGGGAGCTGTTTTTT,CASQTRNTGELFF
TRBD2,TRBV7-3,few,TRBJ2-2,TGTGCCAGCAGCCAAGGACTAGCGGGAGGTACCGGGGAGCTGTTTTTT,CASSQGLAGGTGELFF
-,TRBV2,-,TRBJ1-2,TGTGCCAGCAGTCGCGGAGGAAGCTATGGCTACACCTTC,CASSRGGSYGYTF
TRBD2,TRBV7-2,-,TRBJ2-1,TGTGCCAGCAGCTTAGGGGGACTAGCGGGTTTCTATGAGCAGTTCTTC,CASSLGGLAGFYEQFF
-,TRBV20-1,many,TRBJ1-1,TGCAGTGTCAACACAGGGAACACTGAAGCTTTCTTT,CSVNTGNTEAFF
-,TRBV5-6,once,TRBJ2-7,TGTGCCTGCAGCTTGAGACGGGACTACGAGCAGTACTTC,CACSLRRDYEQYF
TRBD1,TRBV30,-,TRBJ1-4,TGTGCCTGGAGTCCGACAGGGACCGGAGAAAAACTGTTTTTT,CAWSPTGTGEKLFF
-,TRBV28,few,TRBJ2-7,TGTGCCAGCAGTCTGGACAGCTTAGCAAAGTACGAGCAGTACTTC,CASSLDSLAKYEQYF
-,TRBV7-6,-,TRBJ2-1,TGTGCTAGCAGCTTAAGGGCCCCAGGGGCGGACGAGCAGTTCTTC,CASSLRAPGADEQFF
-,TRBV27,few,TRBJ2-1,TGTGCCAGCAGTCTAACCCCACTTGACAGAAACAATGAGCAGTTCTTC,CASSLTPLDRNNEQFF
TRBD2,TRBV5-1,few,TRBJ2-7,TGCGCCAGCAGCTGGACGAGCGGGGTCCTCTACGAGCAGTACTTC,CASSWTSGVLYEQYF
TRBD2,TRBV6-1,-,TRBJ2-3,TGTACCAGCAGTGAGACTAGCGGGAGGATGTCTAGCACAGATACGCAGTATTTT,CTSSETSGRMSSTDTQYF
-,TRBV7-8,-,TRBJ1-1,TGTGCCAGCAGCTTACAACAGCTGAACACTGAAGCTTTCTTT,CASSLQQLNTEAFF
-,TRBV11-2,-,TRBJ2-4,TGTGCCAGCAGCCTAGATTACAGCTCCTACGGGCAGTACTTC,CASSLDYSSYGQYF
-,TRBV6-1,once,TRBJ1-2,TGTGCCAGCACTACTTATGGACCGGGGCAAGGCTACACCTTC,CASTTYGPGQGYTF
-,TRBV20-1,few,TRBJ2-7,TGCAGTGCCTGGTGGTCGAGACGTGATTTCTACGAGCAGTACTTC,CSAWWSRRDFYEQYF
TRBD2,TRBV12-3/TRBV12-4,-,TRBJ2-1,TGTGCCAGCACCATCGACTACGGACTAGCGGTATACAATGAGCAGTTCTTC,CASTIDYGLAVYNEQFF
-,TRBV4-3,few,TRBJ2-3,TGCGCCAGCAGCCAAGATTCGCTAGCAGCAGATACGCAGTATTTT,CASSQDSLAADTQYF
-,TRBV5-8,-,TRBJ1-5,TGTGCCAGCGTATGGCTTCATAGCAATCAGCCCCAGCATTTT,CASVWLHSNQPQHF